These 27 T cell receptor beta chains originate from one sample sequenced in a study of blood T cell repertoires in COVID-19. Libraries were prepared by immunoSEQ multiplex PCR; TCRdb keeps only in-frame clonotypes and omits some of them. The table shows approximately 250,000 clones, with 75% to 90% occurring only once. The specimen sequenced was peripheral blood. The source is a human donor in a cohort sampled during active COVID-19.

The chain has TRBV6-5 and TRBJ1-1; no clear D. The germline gives CDR1 MNHEY, CDR2 SVGAGI. This CDR3 is 14 amino acids long. Trimming removed 3 bases at V and 4 bases at J, with 12 bases between. For the CDR3, the DNA is TGTGCCAGCAGTTATGGAGATCGCGTCACTGAAGCTTTCTTT. Residues: CASSYGDRVTEAFF.

The chain employs TRBV11-2 and TRBJ2-5; TRBD1 is a possible D gene (6 bases). This CDR3 region has 17 residues. Trimming removed 3 bases from V and 0 bases from J, with 17 bases in between. Per the germline V gene, CDR1 is SGHAT and CDR2 is FQNNGV. The chain's CDR3 is CASSFPTSRGDQETQYF. DNA for the CDR3: TGTGCCAGCAGCTTCCCAACCTCCAGGGGTGACCAAGAGACCCAGTACTTC.

The chain combines TRBV7-2 with TRBJ1-1, with D possibly matching TRBD1 (5 bases). CDR1 SGHTA and CDR2 FQGNSA come from the germline V gene. Trimming removed 2 bases from V and 6 bases from J, with 19 bases in between. This CDR3 spans 16 amino acids. The CDR3 reads CASSLYKGLGGAEAFF. The CDR3 nucleotides are TGTGCCAGCAGCTTATACAAGGGCCTGGGGGGAGCTGAAGCTTTCTTT.

This clone showed up just once. The V gene is TRBV11-2, the J gene TRBJ1-5; D is unclear. From germline, CDR1 is SGHAT and CDR2 FQNNGV. V shed 2 bases and J shed 5 bases, with 13 bases lying between them. The CDR3 totals 15 residues. The CDR3 here is CASSLSSSPYQPQHF. The CDR3 region has the DNA TGTGCCAGCAGCTTATCTTCCTCCCCTTATCAGCCCCAGCATTTT.

This chain connects TRBV6-5 to TRBJ2-7; tentative D call: TRBD1 (6 bases). The V gene lost 6 bases and the J gene lost 0 bases, with 12 bases spanning the gap. The germline V gene encodes CDR1 MNHEY and CDR2 SVGAGI. CDR3 length: 14 amino acids. CDR3 sequence (DNA): TGTGCCAGCAGCCGAGACAGGTCCTCCTACGAGCAGTACTTC. Amino acids: CASSRDRSSYEQYF.

Comments on this clone: Its ends do not fully match the called genes, so a read error is possible. This chain uses TRBV29-1 with TRBJ2-7; the D gene is possibly TRBD1 (6 bases). The CDR3 is 12 residues long. Looked up from germline, CDR1 is SQVTM and CDR2 is ANQGSEA. The CDR3 protein is CSVEGQSYEQYF. The CDR3 DNA sequence: TGCAGCGTCGAAGGACAGTCCTACGAGCAGTACTTC.

This rearrangement joins TRBV5-1 to TRBJ2-7; 9 bases match TRBD1. CDR1 and CDR2 (germline): SGHRS, YFSETQ. The CDR3 has 14 residues. Losses at the gene ends were 3 bases for V and 1 base for J; bases not matched to a gene: 2. CDR3 nucleotide sequence: TGCGCCAGCAGCTCGGGACAGGGATCCTACGAGCAGTACTTC. Translated, it gives CASSSGQGSYEQYF. Together with reference TRBV5-1 and TRBJ2-7, the CDR3 gives the full variable domain: KAGVTQTPRYLIKTRGQQVTLSCSPISGHRSVSWYQQTPGQGLQFLFEYFSETQRNKGNFPGRFSGRQFSNSRSEMNVSTLELGDSALYLCASSSGQGSYEQYFGPGTRLTVT.

The genes are TRBV5-1 and TRBJ1-1, with TRBD1 identical over 7 bases. The CDR3 loop spans 15 amino acids. The J segment lost 4 bases and the V segment lost 1 base, leaving 7 bases of the junction unmatched. The germline V gene has CDR1 SGHRS and CDR2 YFSETQ. Here the CDR3 reads CASSLLVAGGTEAFF. The CDR3 bases are TGCGCCAGCAGCTTGCTTGTGGCAGGGGGCACTGAAGCTTTCTTT.

The gene calls are TRBV5-6 and TRBJ2-3; possibly TRBD1 for D (7 bases). From germline, CDR1 is SGHDT and CDR2 YYEEEE. With 4 bases removed from V and 5 bases from J, the gap between germline ends came to 17 bases. CDR3 length: 15 amino acids. In nucleotides, the CDR3 is TGTGCCAGCAGCCCCCCCGGGCAGGGGGGAGATACGCAGTATTTT. Translated, it gives CASSPPGQGGDTQYF.

The chain couples TRBV12-3 or TRBV12-4 to TRBJ1-2; D is uncertain. The length of the CDR3 is 12 residues. V lost 3 bases to trimming and J lost 8 bases, with 10 bases between them. The DNA for the CDR3 is TGTGCCAGCAGTTTGACCGGGAAGGGCTACACCTTC. Protein sequence: CASSLTGKGYTF.

This chain uses TRBV7-6 with TRBJ2-1; the match to TRBD2 covers 12 bases. The CDR3 is 15 amino acids. V lost 8 bases, J lost 6 bases, and 8 bases stayed unmatched. Germline CDR1 and CDR2: SGHVS and FNYEAQ. The CDR3 region has the DNA TGTGCCAGCGGCCCCCTAGCGGGAGGGAGCAATGAGCAGTTCTTC. This encodes CASGPLAGGSNEQFF.

The CDR3 nucleotides are TGTGCCAGCACCCCGGGACTAGCGGGTGGGAATGAGCAGTTCTTC. Translating gives CASTPGLAGGNEQFF. The J gene is TRBJ2-1, the V gene TRBV6-2 or TRBV6-3; TRBD2 aligns across 12 bases. With 7 bases clipped from V and 7 bases from J, the junction kept 8 bases outside the gene matches. CDR3 length: 15 amino acids. Germline lookup yields CDR1 MNHEY and CDR2 SVGEGT.

The V gene is TRBV27, the J gene TRBJ1-2; D unclear. The CDR3 has 15 residues. Germline V gene sequence: CDR1 MNHEY, CDR2 SMNVEV (reference sequence). V lost 6 bases, J lost 0 bases, and 14 bases lay in between. The CDR3 sequence: CASRVRREPNYGYTF. Written as DNA, the CDR3 is TGTGCCAGCAGAGTTCGGAGGGAACCTAACTATGGCTACACCTTC.

V is TRBV6-4 and J is TRBJ2-1, with D unresolved. The CDR3 has 15 amino acids. The germline V and J ends were trimmed by 5 bases and 7 bases, with 18 bases remaining between them. The germline gives CDR1 MRHNA, CDR2 SNTAGT. The CDR3 region is CASSTGPLTFNEQFF. The CDR3 nucleotides are TGTGCCAGCAGTACTGGGCCCCTTACTTTTAATGAGCAGTTCTTC.

The chain joins TRBV15 to TRBJ2-3, with TRBD1 as a possible D gene (6 bases). Trimming removed 9 bases from V and 0 bases from J, with 22 bases in between. The V gene's germline CDR1 is LNHNV and CDR2 YYDKDF (reference sequence). This CDR3 has 17 amino acids. This chain's CDR3 is CATLSIPGTYSTDTQYF. In DNA form, the CDR3 reads TGTGCCACTTTATCCATACCAGGGACATATAGCACAGATACGCAGTATTTT.

The chain recombines TRBV18 with TRBJ1-3; 9 nucleotides align to TRBD1. The V gene end was trimmed by 3 bases and the J gene end by 2 bases; junction bases not matched to a gene: 5. CDR1 KGHSH and CDR2 LQKENI come from the germline V gene. This CDR3 region has 16 residues. CDR3 loop: CASSPGGQGAGNTIYF. DNA for the CDR3: TGTGCCAGCTCACCGGGGGGACAGGGTGCTGGAAACACCATATATTTT.

The CDR3: CASSIGGRYNEQFF. CDR3 DNA: TGTGCCAGTAGTATAGGGGGCAGATACAATGAGCAGTTCTTC. This chain joins TRBV19 and TRBJ2-1, with TRBD1 as a possible D gene (5 bases). Germline CDR1 is LNHDA and CDR2 is SQIVND (reference sequence). Trimming cost V 1 base and J 4 bases, with 8 bases left between them. This CDR3 region has 14 residues.

V gene TRBV27 combines with J gene TRBJ2-7, with 10 bases that match TRBD2. CDR1 and CDR2 (germline): MNHEY, SMNVEV (reference sequence). V lost 6 bases to trimming and J lost 2 bases; unmatched junction nucleotides: 10. This CDR3 comprises 16 residues. CDR3 in amino acids: CASSPRRGTSAYEQYF. Here the CDR3 DNA reads TGTGCCAGCAGCCCGCGCCGAGGGACTAGCGCCTACGAGCAGTACTTC.

The genes are TRBV6-1 and TRBJ2-3, with 14 nucleotides matching TRBD2. The V segment lost 0 bases and the J segment 0 bases; nucleotides outside the gene matches: 8. This CDR3 has 20 residues. Germline V lookup: CDR1 MNHNS, CDR2 SASEGT. CDR3 nucleotide sequence: TGTGCCAGCAGTGAAGCCGTGACTAGCGGGGGGGCCGCTAGCACAGATACGCAGTATTTT. Amino acids: CASSEAVTSGGAASTDTQYF.

This clone was seen a single time. J is TRBJ1-1 and V is TRBV11-3, with D hard to call. Trimming cost V 4 bases and J 0 bases, with 6 bases left between them. CDR3 length: 13 amino acids. The V gene's germline CDR1 is SGHNT and CDR2 YENEEA. Here the CDR3 DNA reads TGTGCCAGCAGCTACAGAATGAACACTGAAGCTTTCTTT. Its protein is CASSYRMNTEAFF.

V is TRBV7-3 and J is TRBJ2-1, with D possibly being TRBD2 (5 bases). This CDR3 is 14 amino acids long. Trimming removed 8 bases from V and 4 bases from J, with 15 bases in between. In germline, CDR1 is SGHTA, CDR2 FQGTGA. In DNA, the CDR3 is TGTGCCAGCTCAACTCCGGGAATGTACAATGAGCAGTTCTTC. It is translated as CASSTPGMYNEQFF.

The chain uses TRBV7-9 and TRBJ2-7; D is possibly TRBD1 (5 bases). Trimming took off 0 bases at V and 0 bases at J, with 9 bases between the two ends. The CDR3 is made up of 15 amino acids. Per germline, CDR1 SEHNR and CDR2 FQNEAQ (reference sequence). The CDR3 protein is CASSLARDNSYEQYF. The CDR3, as DNA: TGTGCCAGCAGCTTAGCCAGGGATAACTCCTACGAGCAGTACTTC. The complete variable domain, with remaining parts taken from reference TRBV7-9 and TRBJ2-7, reads DTGVSQNPRHKITKRGQNVTFRCDPISEHNRLYWYRQTLGQGPEFLTYFQNEAQLEKSRLLSDRFSAERPKGSFSTLEIQRTEQGDSAMYLCASSLARDNSYEQYFGPGTRLTVT.

The chain is built from TRBV6-1 and TRBJ2-7, with D unclear. This CDR3 has 14 amino acids. Trimming left V 6 bases short and J 3 bases short, with 15 bases between. From germline, CDR1 is MNHNS and CDR2 SASEGT. CDR3 nucleotides: TGTGCCAGCAGGCAGGTTCCGCTTGGCTACGAGCAGTACTTC. Protein: CASRQVPLGYEQYF.

The chain recombines TRBV7-2 with TRBJ1-4; a weak D match, TRBD1 (5 bases). Germline-derived CDR1 and CDR2 are SGHTA and FQGNSA. There are 15 residues in the CDR3. Trimming stripped 6 bases from V and 8 bases from J, with 19 bases between. CDR3 sequence reads: CASRKEGLRGEKLFF. CDR3 nucleotide sequence: TGTGCCAGCAGGAAGGAGGGACTTCGCGGCGAAAAACTGTTTTTT.

This clone appeared a few times. The V and J genes are TRBV6-2 or TRBV6-3 and TRBJ1-1, with 9 bases that match TRBD1. This CDR3 has 15 residues. J was trimmed by 5 bases and V by 4 bases; bases with no gene match: 8. CDR1 MNHEY and CDR2 SVGEGT come from the germline V gene. The CDR3 DNA is TGTGCCAGCAGTTCCCAACAGGGGGCCGGTACTGAAGCTTTCTTT. This codes for CASSSQQGAGTEAFF.

This clone was counted between two and nine times. This chain links TRBV9 with TRBJ2-2; 8 nucleotides match TRBD2. The trim removed 3 bases at V and 1 base at J, leaving 11 bases unmatched. Germline V gives CDR1 SGDLS, CDR2 YYNGEE. The CDR3 totals 18 residues. The CDR3 region is CASSGREGVVLNTGELFF. The CDR3 nucleotides are TGTGCCAGCAGCGGCCGGGAGGGGGTTGTTTTGAACACCGGGGAGCTGTTTTTT.

J is TRBJ1-1 and V is TRBV5-1, with 7 bases lining up with TRBD1. Per the germline V gene, CDR1 is SGHRS and CDR2 is YFSETQ. The CDR3 loop spans 15 amino acids. V lost 3 bases and J lost 1; bases outside the gene matches: 6. The CDR3 DNA reads TGCGCCAGCAGCTCGAGGGGACAGCAGAACACTGAAGCTTTCTTT. Encoded protein: CASSSRGQQNTEAFF.